This entry concerns a single T cell receptor beta chain. The antigen this receptor binds is unknown. No base quality information exists; no much larger clone differs at one position. At the junction V is shortened by 1 base and J by 1 base; bases outside the gene matches: 4. Counted from cysteine to phenylalanine, this CDR3 has 15 amino acids. Only the CDR3 portion is preserved as DNA: 45 bases, with reading frame beginning at the first base. CDR1 and CDR2, looked up from the germline V gene, are SGHDT and YYEEEE. This sample was taken from a study of long-term antiretroviral therapy in people with HIV (dated by TCRdb to 2021 to 2024). Broadly, across the study: Collection of the earliest samples took place about a decade ahead of the 2015 WHO recommendation for immediate ART, at a time when ART was typically delayed until CD4 counts fell. A retrospective serial study tested whether ART initiation and durable HIV suppression were associated with changes in peripheral blood TRB repertoire composition and diversity. A total of some 210 cryopreserved PBMC samples were contributed to the cohort by 30 adults with confirmed HIV infection, with samples collected serially over a mean of around 6 years (range 1-12). About 40% of the 30 participants with HIV were female. Test extractions of a monoclonal T-cell line alongside approximately 36 polyclonal samples showed no cross-contamination during QIAcube processing.

Study-wide conclusions, independent of this receptor: Unsorted PBMC were profiled instead of sorted CD4+ and CD8+ T cells because pre-ART samples had limited cell numbers. Since PBMC availability was limited, sequencing covered only the TCR beta chain, with no alpha chain pairing. HIV repertoires had narrower CDR3 length ranges than controls, and the network structure suggested an antigen-experienced repertoire that shifted only slightly toward naive after ART. A significant increase in TRB diversity was found to be associated with ART initiation, although TRB diversity was observed to remain significantly below that of transplant donor controls even after long-term ART. The repertoire was dominated across all time points by expanded TRB clones identified before ART initiation, although this dominance was seen to fluctuate and to decrease in many PLHIV after ART. Inferences about post-ART repertoire changes are limited because no data were available on ART adherence, viral resistance or therapy changes. Samples dated from about 2004 to 2017, and the ART regimens used may be less effective than current ones.

Participants were included only if at least one PBMC sample before ART initiation and at least two post-ART samples were available. All participants with HIV were treated in the United States of America. Before DNA extraction, cryopreserved samples of about 0.95-11 million PBMC were thawed and then washed. At the time of the earliest PBMC sample, participants with HIV were aged between roughly 20 and 54 years. Each participant contributed PBMC samples from 1-4 timepoints before ART initiation and 2-8 timepoints after ART initiation, with a median of 7 samples. Serial HIV viral load, CD4+ T-cell count, ART history and demographic data were obtained for every participant. Using a Qiagen kit on a QIAcube, genomic DNA was extracted from unsorted PBMC, with samples processed in batches of 12. The immunoSEQ hsTCRB v3.0 assay was used at survey level resolution for TRB variable region sequencing. The target sequencing depth for TRB was about 40,000-55,000 T-cell genomes per sample. An Illumina MiSeq with a v3 150-cycle kit was used to sequence the pooled TRB libraries. In the original analysis: Repertoire analysis ran in R within a reproducible Nextflow workflow covering QC, data transformation and analysis. LymphoSeq2, an R package for exploring AIRR-Seq data, was used to implement the custom analyses. Several samples that produced fewer than 5000 total TRB sequences were removed, so approximately 170 HIV repertoires were analyzed. Among the 190 or so HIV repertoires that were kept, 59 were collected before ART initiation and more than 120 were collected after ART initiation. Each repertoire was downsampled to 5000 TRB nucleotide sequences, and summary statistics were averaged across 100 downsampling iterations. Only TRB sequences with CDR3 regions of at least seven amino acids were retained for analysis. A Shannon entropy-derived clonality score and the Gini coefficient were used to measure diversity. In the repertoire networks, any two of the top 5000 CDR3 amino acid sequences were connected whenever the two sequences differed by an edit distance of one. GLIPH2 predicted antigen specificity groups and MHC restriction for TRB CDR3 amino acid sequences. Known CMV, EBV, HIV or tissue antigen associations were flagged by matching CDR3 amino acid sequences against VDJdb and McPAS-TCR. Pre-ART, post-ART and control groups were compared with Wilcoxon signed-rank tests and Holm-Bonferroni correction. Sourced from immuneACCESS, this table was stored by TCRdb with only in-frame sequences that have V and J called. A share of the clones is absent; for the studies checked, an unresolved V gene accounts for under half, and the remainder has no known explanation. From that table come the V and J calls and clone size; the DNA was used to work out D and trimming. The sample records fewer than 30,000 clones, about 86% of which are singletons. The ten largest clones capture 4.5% to 5.5% of the sample.

Recombination joined TRBV5-6 with TRBJ1-1, with 7 central nucleotides matching TRBD1. The source was unsorted PBMCs, collected 0.8 years after starting antiretroviral therapy. The TCR sequence derives from a woman in her thirties with HIV. The nucleotide sequence is TGTGCCAGCAGCTTGCTAGGGACAGAGAACACTGAAGCTTTCTTT. It encodes CASSLLGTENTEAFF.